This T cell receptor beta chain originates from a study of T cells in Graves' hyperthyroidism and ophthalmopathy. Germline lookup yields CDR1 SGHTA and CDR2 FQGNSA. The J segment lost 7 bases and the V segment lost 6 bases, leaving 8 bases of the junction unmatched. The CDR3 is made up of 13 amino acids. Study-wide findings and caveats: Most expanded thyroid clonotypes above 0.001 recurred in blood.

This clonotype was detected ten times or more. Its antigen remains unidentified. Researchers took RNA transcripts and amplified the TCR beta CDR3 regions from them. A first-round RT-PCR of the TCR CDR3 used the HTBI primer set. TCRdb reprocessed the multiplex PCR reads via MiXCR and lists one record per CDR3 protein. This repertoire shows hundreds of thousands of distinct CDR3 sequences, less than 20% found once; its top ten account for roughly 44%. Sequencing was performed on blood. The TCR comes from a man in his forties with Graves' ophthalmopathy. This chain connects TRBV7-2 to TRBJ1-1; TRBD1 aligns across 7 bases. Here the CDR3 DNA reads TGTGCCAGCAGTGCCGGGACAGCCTATGAAGCTTTCTTT. Amino acids: CASSAGTAYEAFF.